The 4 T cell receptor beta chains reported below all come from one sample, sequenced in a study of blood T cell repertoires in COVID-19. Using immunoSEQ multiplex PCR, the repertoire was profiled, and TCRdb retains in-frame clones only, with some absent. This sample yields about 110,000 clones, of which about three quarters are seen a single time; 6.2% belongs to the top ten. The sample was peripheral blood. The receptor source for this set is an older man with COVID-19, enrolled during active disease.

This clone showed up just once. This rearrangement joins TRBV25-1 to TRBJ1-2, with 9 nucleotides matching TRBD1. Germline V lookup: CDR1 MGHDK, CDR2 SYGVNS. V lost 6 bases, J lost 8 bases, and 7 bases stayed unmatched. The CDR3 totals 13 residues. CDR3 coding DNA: TGTGCCAGCAGCCTCACAGGGGGCCGGGGCTACACCTTC. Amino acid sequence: CASSLTGGRGYTF.

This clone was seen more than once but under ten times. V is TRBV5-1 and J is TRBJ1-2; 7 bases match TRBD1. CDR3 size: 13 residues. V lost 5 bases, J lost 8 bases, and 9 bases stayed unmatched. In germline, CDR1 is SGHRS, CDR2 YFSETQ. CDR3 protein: CASRLGGVQGYTF. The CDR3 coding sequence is TGCGCCAGCAGATTAGGGGGCGTGCAGGGCTACACCTTC. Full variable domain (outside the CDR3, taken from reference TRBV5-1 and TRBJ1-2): KAGVTQTPRYLIKTRGQQVTLSCSPISGHRSVSWYQQTPGQGLQFLFEYFSETQRNKGNFPGRFSGRQFSNSRSEMNVSTLELGDSALYLCASRLGGVQGYTFGSGTRLTVV.

The CDR3 protein is CASSQVVTPGDTQYF. CDR3 DNA: TGCGCCAGCAGCCAAGTGGTGACCCCCGGGGATACGCAGTATTTT. The gene calls are TRBV4-3 and TRBJ2-3; no firm D call. The germline gives CDR1 LGHNA, CDR2 YSLEER. V lost 1 base to trimming and J lost 6 bases, with 14 bases between them. CDR3 size: 15 residues.

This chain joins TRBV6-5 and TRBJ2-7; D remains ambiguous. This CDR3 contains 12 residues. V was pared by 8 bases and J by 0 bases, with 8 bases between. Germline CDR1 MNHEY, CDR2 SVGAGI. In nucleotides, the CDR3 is TGTGCCAGCTTAGGAGACTCCTACGAGCAGTACTTC. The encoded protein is CASLGDSYEQYF.